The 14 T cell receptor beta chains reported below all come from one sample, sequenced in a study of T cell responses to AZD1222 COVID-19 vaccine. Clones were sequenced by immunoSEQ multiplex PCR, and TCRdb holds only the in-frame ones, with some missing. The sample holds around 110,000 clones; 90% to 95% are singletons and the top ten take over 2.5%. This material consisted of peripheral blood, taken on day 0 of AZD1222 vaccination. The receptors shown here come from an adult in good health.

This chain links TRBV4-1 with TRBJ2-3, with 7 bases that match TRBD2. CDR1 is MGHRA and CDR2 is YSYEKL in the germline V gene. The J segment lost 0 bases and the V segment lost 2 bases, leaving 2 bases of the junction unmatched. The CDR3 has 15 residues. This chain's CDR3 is CASSQLAASTDTQYF. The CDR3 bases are TGCGCCAGCAGCCAACTAGCGGCTAGCACAGATACGCAGTATTTT.

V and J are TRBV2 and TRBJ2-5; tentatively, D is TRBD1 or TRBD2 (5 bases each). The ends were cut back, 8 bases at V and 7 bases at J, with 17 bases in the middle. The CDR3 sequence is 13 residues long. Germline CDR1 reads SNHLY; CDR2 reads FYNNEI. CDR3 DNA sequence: TGTGCCAGCGGGGGAATCCCTCGTGGGACCCAGTACTTC. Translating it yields CASGGIPRGTQYF.

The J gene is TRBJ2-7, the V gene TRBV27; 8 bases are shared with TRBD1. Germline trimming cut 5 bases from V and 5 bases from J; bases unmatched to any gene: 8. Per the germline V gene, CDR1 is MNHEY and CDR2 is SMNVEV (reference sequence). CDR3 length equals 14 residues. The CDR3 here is CASSLGAGGNEQYF. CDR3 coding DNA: TGTGCCAGCAGTCTAGGGGCAGGGGGCAACGAGCAGTACTTC.

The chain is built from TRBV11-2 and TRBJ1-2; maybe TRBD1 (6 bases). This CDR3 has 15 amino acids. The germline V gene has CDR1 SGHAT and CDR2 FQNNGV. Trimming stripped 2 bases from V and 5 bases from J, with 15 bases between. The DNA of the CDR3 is TGTGCCAGCAGCTTACGCCCGGGGGCGGGATATGGCTACACCTTC. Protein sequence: CASSLRPGAGYGYTF.

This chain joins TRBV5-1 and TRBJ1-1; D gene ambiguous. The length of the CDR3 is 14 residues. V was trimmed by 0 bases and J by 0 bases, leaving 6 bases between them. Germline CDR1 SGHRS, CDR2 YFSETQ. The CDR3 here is CASSLARLNTEAFF. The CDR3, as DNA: TGCGCCAGCAGCTTGGCCAGGCTGAACACTGAAGCTTTCTTT.

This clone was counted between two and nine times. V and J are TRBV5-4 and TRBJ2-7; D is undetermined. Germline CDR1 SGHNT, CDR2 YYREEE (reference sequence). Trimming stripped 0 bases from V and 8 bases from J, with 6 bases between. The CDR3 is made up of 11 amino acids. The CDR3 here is CASSLEGQQYF. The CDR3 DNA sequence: TGTGCCAGCAGCTTGGAGGGCCAGCAGTACTTC. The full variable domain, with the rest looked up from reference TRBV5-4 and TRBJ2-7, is ETGVTQSPTHLIKTRGQQVTLRCSSQSGHNTVSWYQQALGQGPQFIFQYYREEENGRGNFPPRFSGLQFPNYSSELNVNALELDDSALYLCASSLEGQQYFGPGTRLTVT.

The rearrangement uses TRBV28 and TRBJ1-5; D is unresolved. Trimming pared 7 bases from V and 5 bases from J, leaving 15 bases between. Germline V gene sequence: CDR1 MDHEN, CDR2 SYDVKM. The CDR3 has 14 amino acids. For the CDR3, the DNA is TGTGCCAGCACCTCAGAGGAGGCTTATCAGCCCCAGCATTTT. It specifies CASTSEEAYQPQHF.

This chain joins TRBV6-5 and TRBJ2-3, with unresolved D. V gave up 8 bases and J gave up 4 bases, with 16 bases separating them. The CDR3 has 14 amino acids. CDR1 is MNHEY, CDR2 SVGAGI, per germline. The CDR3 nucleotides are TGTGCCAGCGGGGTTGGATCCCTTGCAGATACGCAGTATTTT. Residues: CASGVGSLADTQYF.

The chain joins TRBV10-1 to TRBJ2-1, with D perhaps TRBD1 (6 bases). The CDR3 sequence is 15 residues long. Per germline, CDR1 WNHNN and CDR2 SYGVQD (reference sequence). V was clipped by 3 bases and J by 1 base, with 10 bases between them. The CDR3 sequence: CASSEGQGSYNEQFF. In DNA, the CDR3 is TGCGCCAGCAGTGAAGGGCAGGGGTCCTACAATGAGCAGTTCTTC.

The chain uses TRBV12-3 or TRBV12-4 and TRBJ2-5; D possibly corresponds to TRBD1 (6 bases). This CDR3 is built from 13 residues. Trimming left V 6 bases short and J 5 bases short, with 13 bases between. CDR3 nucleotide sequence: TGTGCCAGCAGGCCAACAGGGCTGGAGACCCAGTACTTC. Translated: CASRPTGLETQYF.

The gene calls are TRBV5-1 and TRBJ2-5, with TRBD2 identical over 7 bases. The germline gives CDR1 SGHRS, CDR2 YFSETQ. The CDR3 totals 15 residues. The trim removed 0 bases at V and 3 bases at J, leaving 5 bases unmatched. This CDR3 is CASSLDPLAEETQYF. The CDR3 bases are TGCGCCAGCAGCTTGGATCCCCTAGCGGAAGAGACCCAGTACTTC.

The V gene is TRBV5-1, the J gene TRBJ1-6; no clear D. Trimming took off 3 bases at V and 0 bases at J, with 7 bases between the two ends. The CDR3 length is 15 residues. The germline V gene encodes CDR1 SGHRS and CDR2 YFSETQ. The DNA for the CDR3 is TGCGCCAGCAGCTCCTACAGCTCCTATAATTCACCCCTCCACTTT. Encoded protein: CASSSYSSYNSPLHF.

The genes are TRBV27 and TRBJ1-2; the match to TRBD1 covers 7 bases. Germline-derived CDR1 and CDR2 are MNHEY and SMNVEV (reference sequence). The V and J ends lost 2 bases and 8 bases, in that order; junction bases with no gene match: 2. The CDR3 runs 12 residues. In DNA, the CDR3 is TGTGCCAGCAGTTTAACAGGGGTAGGCTACACCTTC. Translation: CASSLTGVGYTF.

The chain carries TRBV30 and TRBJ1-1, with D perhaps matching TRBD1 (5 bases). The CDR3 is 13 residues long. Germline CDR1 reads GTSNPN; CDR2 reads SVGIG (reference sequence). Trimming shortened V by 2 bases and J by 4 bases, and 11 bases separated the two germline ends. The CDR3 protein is CAWSSFGGTEAFF. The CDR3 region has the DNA TGTGCCTGGAGTAGCTTCGGGGGCACTGAAGCTTTCTTT.